The clone carrying this T cell receptor (beta chain) was found a few times. The antigen is unknown. Naive CD8 cells were CD45RO-negative, positively selected for CCR7, excluding terminally differentiated effector memory CD45RA+ cells. All participating donors were Caucasian adults from Nashville, Tennessee. V was shortened by 4 bases and J by 6 bases, with 13 bases between the two germline ends. The CDR3 has 15 amino acids. Germline CDR1 reads MNHNS; CDR2 reads SASEGT. The entry originates in a study of shared clonotypes between healthy human individuals. Findings of the study overall: When naive CD4 clonotypes were compared across a handful of donors, 4% to 5.5% were shared.

Authors' processing steps: ImmunoSEQ gave junction-only sequences without quality scores, so filtering differed. Sequencing was performed with immunoSEQ multiplex PCR; in TCRdb, only in-frame clones are kept and a portion is missing. The DNA gave D and trimming, while V, J and clone size come from that table. The table records some 1,900,000 clones, about 95% of them present only once. Specimen: naive CD8+ T cells sorted from blood. The clonotype comes from a man between 18 and 29 years old in good health. The rearrangement links TRBV6-1 to TRBJ1-6; possible D gene TRBD1, 6 bases. The CDR3 bases are TGTGCCAGCAGTGTGGAGACAGGACTTAATTCACCCCTCCACTTT. Translating gives CASSVETGLNSPLHF.